Shown below are 2 T cell receptor beta chains from a single sample sequenced in a study of T cells in Graves' hyperthyroidism and ophthalmopathy. Using RNA transcripts as the source, TCR beta CDR3 regions were amplified. First-round RT-PCR of the TCR CDR3 relied on the HTBI primer set. TCRdb processed the multiplex PCR reads anew with MiXCR; each CDR3 protein has one entry. The profile shows 300,000 to 350,000 distinct CDR3 sequences, approximately 18% of them singletons. The sequencing sample was made of blood. The receptors derive from a woman between 50 and 59 years old with Graves' hyperthyroidism.

A word on this clonotype: A read error may be the cause here, since a much bigger clone is one base away. V and J are TRBV27 and TRBJ2-5; 12 bases agree with TRBD2. With V trimmed by 6 bases and J by 5 bases, 7 bases remained unmatched. CDR1 MNHEY and CDR2 SMNVEV come from the germline V gene (reference sequence). The CDR3 loop spans 15 amino acids. CDR3 sequence (DNA): TGTGCCAGCAGATTTACTAGCGGGGGGTCGGAGACCCAGTACTTC. It specifies CASRFTSGGSETQYF.

This clonotype showed up many times. This chain joins TRBV20-1 and TRBJ2-3; D is possibly TRBD2 (5 bases). The CDR3 loop spans 15 amino acids. From germline, CDR1 is DFQATT and CDR2 SNEGSKA (reference sequence). Trimming took 3 bases from V and 3 from J, leaving 16 bases between them. This CDR3 reads CSARGSAGGTDTQYF. CDR3 nucleotides: TGCAGTGCTAGGGGCAGTGCGGGTGGTACAGATACGCAGTATTTT.